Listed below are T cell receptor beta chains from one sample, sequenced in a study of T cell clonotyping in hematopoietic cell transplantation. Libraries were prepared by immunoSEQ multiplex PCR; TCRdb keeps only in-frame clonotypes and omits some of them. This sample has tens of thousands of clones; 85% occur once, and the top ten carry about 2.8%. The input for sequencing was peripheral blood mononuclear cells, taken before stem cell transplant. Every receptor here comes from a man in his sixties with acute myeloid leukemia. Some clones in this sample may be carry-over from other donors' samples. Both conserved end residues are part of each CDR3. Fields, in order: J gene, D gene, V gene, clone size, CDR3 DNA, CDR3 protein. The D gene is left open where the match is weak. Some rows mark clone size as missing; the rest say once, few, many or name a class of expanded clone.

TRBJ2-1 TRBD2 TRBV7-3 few TGTGCCAGCAGCTCTAGCGGGGTCGTGCAGTTCTTC CASSSSGVVQFF
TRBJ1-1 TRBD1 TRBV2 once TGTGCCAGCAGTGGACAGGGTAAAGCTTTCTTT CASSGQGKAFF
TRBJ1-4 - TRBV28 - TGTGCCAGCAGTTGGGGAGTGGAAAAACTGTTTTTT CASSWGVEKLFF
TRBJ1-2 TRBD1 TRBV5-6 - TGTGCCAGCAGCGGCGGGACAGGAGGGACCAACTATGGCTACACCTTC CASSGGTGGTNYGYTF
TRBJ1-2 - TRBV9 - TGTGCCAGCAGCCCGGACAGAATCTATGGCTACACCTTC CASSPDRIYGYTF
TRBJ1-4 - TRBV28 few TGTGCCAGCAGTTTAGATGGGGCGGATGAAAAACTGTTTTTT CASSLDGADEKLFF
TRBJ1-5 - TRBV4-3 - TGCGCCAGCAGCCAAGAACTCAGTCAGCCCCAGCATTTT CASSQELSQPQHF
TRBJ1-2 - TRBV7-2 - TGTGCCAGCACCTCGGGTGGGGAACTCTATGGCTACACCTTC CASTSGGELYGYTF
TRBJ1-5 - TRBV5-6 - TGTGCCAGCAGCTTGGGTATCGGGCCCCAGCATTTT CASSLGIGPQHF
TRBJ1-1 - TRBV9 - TGTGCCAGCAGCGTAGTTCCCACCCCCAACGAAGCTTTCTTT CASSVVPTPNEAFF
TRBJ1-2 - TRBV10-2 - TGCGCCAGCAGTGCCGCAGGCTCTAACTATGGCTACACCTTC CASSAAGSNYGYTF
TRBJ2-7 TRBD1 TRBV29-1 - TGCAGCGTTGCCCAGACAGGGGGCTACGAGCAGTACTTC CSVAQTGGYEQYF
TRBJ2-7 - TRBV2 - TGTGCCAGCAGGGGAGAGAGCTACGAGCAGTACTTC CASRGESYEQYF
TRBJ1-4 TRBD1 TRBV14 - TGTGCCAGCAGCCAAGGAGGGGGCCCCAGCAAACTGTTTTTT CASSQGGGPSKLFF
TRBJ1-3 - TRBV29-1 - TGCAGCGTGGGGGGGCCACAAGCGGGAAACACCATATATTTT CSVGGPQAGNTIYF
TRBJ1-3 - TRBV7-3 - TGTGCCAGCAGCTTAACTCCTCCGGGACTTCTCTCTGGAAACACCATATATTTT CASSLTPPGLLSGNTIYF
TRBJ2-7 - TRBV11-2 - TGTGCCAGCAGCCCTTCCTATTCCTACGAGCAGTACTTC CASSPSYSYEQYF
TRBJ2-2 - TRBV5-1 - TGCGCCAGCAGCTTGGACGCAGGGACCGGGGAGCTGTTTTTT CASSLDAGTGELFF
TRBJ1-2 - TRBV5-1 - TGCGCCAGCAGCTTGGATACGGGGCCCTATGGCTACACCTTC CASSLDTGPYGYTF
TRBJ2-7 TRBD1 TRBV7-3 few TGTGCCAGCAGTTGGGACAGGGGCTACGAGCAGTACTTC CASSWDRGYEQYF
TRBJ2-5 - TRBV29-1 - TGCAGCGGAAGGACGCAGCCGACACCTCGGGAGACCCAGTACTTC CSGRTQPTPRETQYF
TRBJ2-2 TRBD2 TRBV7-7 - TGTGCTAGCAGCCGGAGCGGGGGGCCCAACACCGGGGAGCTGTTTTTT CASSRSGGPNTGELFF
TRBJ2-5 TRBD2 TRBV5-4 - TGTGCCAGCAGTACTCGGGGGGTACAAGAGACCCAGTACTTC CASSTRGVQETQYF
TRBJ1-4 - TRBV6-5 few TGTGCCAGCAGTAGATTCGACAGAAATGAAAAACTGTTTTTT CASSRFDRNEKLFF
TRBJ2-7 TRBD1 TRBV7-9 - TGTGCCAGCAGCACAACCGGGACAGGGGGCTACGAGCAGTACTTC CASSTTGTGGYEQYF
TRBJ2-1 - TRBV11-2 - TGTGCCAGCAGCTACCGAGGACTAGGGGGGAGTGAGCAGTTCTTC CASSYRGLGGSEQFF
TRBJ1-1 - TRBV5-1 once TGCGCCAGCAGCTTGGGTTCTGGGGGCACTGAAGCTTTCTTT CASSLGSGGTEAFF
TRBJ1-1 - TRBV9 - TGTGCCAGCAGCGTAACGGACAAGTACACTGAAGCTTTCTTT CASSVTDKYTEAFF
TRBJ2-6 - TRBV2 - TGTGCCAGCAGTGAGAGATATGCCCTGACTTTC CASSERYALTF
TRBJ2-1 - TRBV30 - TGTGCCTGGAGCCCCCAGGGGGGGGGCCGGTACAATGAGCAGTTCTTC CAWSPQGGGRYNEQFF
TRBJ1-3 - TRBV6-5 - TGTGCCAGCAGCTTTACCGGGCCTGGAAACACCATATATTTT CASSFTGPGNTIYF
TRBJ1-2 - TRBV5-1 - TGCGCCAGCAGCTTGGCTGGGCTTCGGGGCTACACCTTC CASSLAGLRGYTF
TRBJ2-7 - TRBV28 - TGTGCCAGCAGTTTTAAGGGGCTCTCCTACGAGCAGTACTTC CASSFKGLSYEQYF
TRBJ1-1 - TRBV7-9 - TGTGCCAGCAGCCTAACTCAATCGGTCCCTGAAGCTTTCTTT CASSLTQSVPEAFF
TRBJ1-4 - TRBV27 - TGTGCCAGCAGTTTACAGGGCCTTAATGAAAAACTGTTTTTT CASSLQGLNEKLFF
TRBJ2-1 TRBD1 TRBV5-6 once TGTGCCAGCAGCCCGGCCCCCCGGGACAGCTTCTCCTACAATGAGCAGTTCTTC CASSPAPRDSFSYNEQFF
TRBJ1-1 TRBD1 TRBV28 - TGTGCCAGCAGCTGGGGGGACAGGGCGGGGTACACTGAAGCTTTCTTT CASSWGDRAGYTEAFF
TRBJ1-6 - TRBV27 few TGTGCCAGCAGTCCCCGACCACAGACCTATAATTCACCCCTCCACTTT CASSPRPQTYNSPLHF
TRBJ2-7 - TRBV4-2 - TGTGCCAGCAGTCAAAGCCCGGGATGGGGCGAGCAGTACTTC CASSQSPGWGEQYF
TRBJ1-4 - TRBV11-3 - TGTGCCAGCAGCCAGCGGACGGCAACTAATGAAAAACTGTTTTTT CASSQRTATNEKLFF
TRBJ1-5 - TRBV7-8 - TGTGCCAGCAGCTTATCGCCCCTGCAGGGTCGCAATCAGCCCCAGCATTTT CASSLSPLQGRNQPQHF
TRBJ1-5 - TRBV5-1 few TGCGCCAGCAGCTCTGGGGTAGGGAACGGACAGCCCCAGCATTTT CASSSGVGNGQPQHF
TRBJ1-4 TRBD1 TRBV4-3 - TGCGCCAGCAGCCTAGGACAGGGCGCTAATGAAAAACTGTTTTTT CASSLGQGANEKLFF
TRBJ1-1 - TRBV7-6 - TGTGCCAGCAGCTTAAGGTCCCCTACTGAAGCTTTCTTT CASSLRSPTEAFF
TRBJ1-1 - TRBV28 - TGTGCCAGCACCTTTGGGGGTTTTGAAGCTTTCTTT CASTFGGFEAFF
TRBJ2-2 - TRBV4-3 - TGCGCCAGCAGCCCATCTATTCCCCAATCCGGGGAGCTGTTTTTT CASSPSIPQSGELFF
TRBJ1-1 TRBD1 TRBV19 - TGTGCCACGGACAGGGGCAGCGCTGAAGCTTTCTTT CATDRGSAEAFF
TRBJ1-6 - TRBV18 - TGTGCCAGCTCACAGCGAACCTATAATTCACCCCTCCACTTT CASSQRTYNSPLHF
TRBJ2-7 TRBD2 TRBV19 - TGTGCCAGTAGTACCCTTTTCCAGCGGGGGCCCTACGAGCAGTACTTC CASSTLFQRGPYEQYF
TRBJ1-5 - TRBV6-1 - TGTGCCAGCAGTGAAGGGACTGACTCCAGGCAGCCCCAGCATTTT CASSEGTDSRQPQHF
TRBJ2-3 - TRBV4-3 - TGCGCCAGCAGCCAAGAGGCACACCGCACAGATACGCAGTATTTT CASSQEAHRTDTQYF
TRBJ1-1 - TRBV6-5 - TGTGCCAGCAGTTACTCCCAAACGACAGCGAACACTGAAGCTTTCTTT CASSYSQTTANTEAFF
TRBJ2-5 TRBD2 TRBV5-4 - TGTGCCAGCAGCCCACGGGTAGCGGGGGTCCAAGAGACCCAGTACTTC CASSPRVAGVQETQYF
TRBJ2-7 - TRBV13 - TGTGCCAGCAGCTTAGAGGGATTGGGGACAATTCACTCCTACGAGCAGTACTTC CASSLEGLGTIHSYEQYF
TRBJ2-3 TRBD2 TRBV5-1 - TGCGCCAGCAGCTTGGAGGGACTAGCGGGGGCCAACACAGATACGCAGTATTTT CASSLEGLAGANTDTQYF
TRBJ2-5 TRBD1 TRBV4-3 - TGCGCCAGCAGCCAATTACCTACAGGGGGAATGGAGACCCAGTACTTC CASSQLPTGGMETQYF
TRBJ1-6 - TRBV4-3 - TGCGCCAGCAGCCAAGATAGGCAGGGTGCGCTCCACTTT CASSQDRQGALHF
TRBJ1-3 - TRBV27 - TGTGCCAGCAGCCAGCGGGGCCCCACATTTGCTGGAAACACCATATATTTT CASSQRGPTFAGNTIYF
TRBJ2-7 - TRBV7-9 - TGTGCCAGCAGCTTGGACAGTAGTGGGGTCTACGAGCAGTACTTC CASSLDSSGVYEQYF
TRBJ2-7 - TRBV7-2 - TGTGCCAGCAGCGGCACCATGATTGAGGACCCTCCCTACGAGCAGTACTTC CASSGTMIEDPPYEQYF